Sequencing of this T cell receptor beta chain was carried out in a study of cytomegalovirus exposure and HLA in healthy donors (dated by TCRdb to about 2017). Some background on the complete study: According to a later analysis, the 120 or so validation repertoires were produced on the same platform as the approximately 600 repertoires of the first cohort. The aim of the study was to test whether cataloging public T cell receptors could identify signatures of past pathogen exposure. Besides the first cohort of around 700 subjects, a separate validation cohort made up of 120 different subjects was used. High-throughput TCR immunosequencing, statistical association of individual TCRs with disease status, and machine learning were combined to predict cytomegalovirus infection status. The paper as a whole reports these results and caveats: A later analysis found that TCRs clustered in the first cohort also tended to co-occur in the roughly 120 validation repertoires, with just under 95% of cluster scores above 0. The classifier was reported to diagnose cytomegalovirus status with high specificity and sensitivity in both the original and validation cohorts. Three of the identified cytomegalovirus-associated TCR beta chains were confirmed in vitro to be specific for cytomegalovirus antigens. The study gave a list of 150 to 200 TCR beta chains associated with cytomegalovirus. While some public TCRs were present in many individuals, most TCR sequences turned up only very rarely across donors. A later analysis had no HLA typing for the validation cohort, so co-occurrence there was scored across all 130 or so repertoires. It was suggested by the authors that the approach could potentially be generalized to other disease states and immunological phenotypes.

Notes on this clone: The antigen it binds to is not known. No clone much larger than this one lies a single base away; base qualities are absent.

Donors formed part of the validation cohort, which comprised 95 to 150 subjects and was distinct from the first cohort of 670 or so subjects. Including the terminal cysteine and phenylalanine, the CDR3 comprises 14 residues. Only CDR3 DNA is held: 42 bases, read in frame from base 1. The library was built by means of the immunoSEQ multiplex PCR assay. Turning to the authors' computational methods: A statistical classification framework was developed to diagnose cytomegalovirus status using the catalog of TCR beta chain sequences. In its TCRdb copy, this immuneACCESS table keeps in-frame sequences only and misses some clones. Where compared with another copy, unresolved V genes explain less than half of these, and the others have no known cause. From that table come the V and J calls and clone size; the DNA was used to work out D and trimming. The sample has under 140,000 clones on record, approximately 87% of them singletons. The top ten clones comprise approximately 1.5% of the sample.

The V gene is TRBV21-1 and the J gene is TRBJ1-5. TRBV21-1 is a pseudogene segment. The clonotype was recovered from a woman in her 30s in good health and CMV-seropositive. The sequenced sample was PBMCs. The base sequence is TGTGCCAGCAGCAAGGAGGAGGAGAGGCAGCCCCAGCATTTT. The encoded protein is CASSKEEERQPQHF.